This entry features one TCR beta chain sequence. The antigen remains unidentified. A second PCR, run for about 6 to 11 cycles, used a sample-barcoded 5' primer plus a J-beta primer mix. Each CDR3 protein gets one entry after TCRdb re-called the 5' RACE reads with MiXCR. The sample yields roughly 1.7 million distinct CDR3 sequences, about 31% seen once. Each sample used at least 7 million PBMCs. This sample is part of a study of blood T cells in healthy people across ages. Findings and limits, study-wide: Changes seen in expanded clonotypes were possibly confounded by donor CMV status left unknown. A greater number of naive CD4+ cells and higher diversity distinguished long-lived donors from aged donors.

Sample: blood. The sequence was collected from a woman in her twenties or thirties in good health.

The CDR3 nucleotides are TGTGCCAGCAGCCAAATCACCCGCGGCGGGAGGGGGAGTGAGCAGTTCTTC. Translation gives CASSQITRGGRGSEQFF. The chain recombines TRBV4-2 with TRBJ2-1; 9 bases agree with TRBD2. This CDR3 region has 17 residues. Germline V gives CDR1 LGHNA, CDR2 YNFKEQ. V shed 2 bases and J 9 bases; nucleotides not matched to a gene: 14.